This TCR beta chain was retrieved from a study of PD-1 blockade in mismatch repair-deficient tumors. Study outcomes and limitations: Tumor-resident clones, often undetectable pretreatment in blood, expanded then contracted after pembrolizumab.

Germline CDR1 is LGHNA and CDR2 is YSLEER. The CDR3 is made up of 16 amino acids. Losses at the gene ends were 1 base for V and 3 bases for J; bases not matched to a gene: 4. Only in-frame clones appear in the TCRdb table, and some are missing; sequencing was by immunoSEQ multiplex PCR. The sample holds 90,000 to 120,000 clones, about four fifths seen once. Concerning this clone: Its matching antigen is unknown.

All patients were mismatch repair deficient, assessed by either PCR or immunohistochemistry. The sample consisted of peripheral blood, taken roughly 35 weeks after starting pembrolizumab. The V and J genes are TRBV4-3 and TRBJ2-1; TRBD1 aligns across 9 bases. This clonotype originated in an adult with mismatch repair-deficient cancer. This chain's CDR3 is CASSQAGQGLYNEQFF. The CDR3 DNA reads as TGCGCCAGCAGCCAAGCTGGACAGGGGCTCTACAATGAGCAGTTCTTC.